This entry lists 5 T cell receptor beta chains sequenced from one sample in a study of shared clonotypes between healthy human individuals. This table comes from immunoSEQ multiplex PCR, and its TCRdb copy is limited to in-frame clones, with some not included. In the table there are approximately 1.9 million clones, 93% of which are singletons. Naive CD8 cells, CD45RO-negative and positively selected for CCR7, excluded terminally differentiated effector memory CD45RA+ cells. The sequencing sample was made of naive CD8+ T cells from PBMCs. The receptors were gathered from a man between 18 and 35 years old in good health. Some clones in this sample may be carry-over from other donors' samples.

The chain links TRBV28 to TRBJ2-2; 11 positions match TRBD2. CDR1 and CDR2 from the germline V gene are MDHEN and SYDVKM. With V trimmed by 2 bases and J by 7 bases, 12 bases remained unmatched. The CDR3 is 18 residues long. The CDR3: CASSLRTLAGGWHGELFF. The DNA for the CDR3 is TGTGCCAGCAGTTTACGTACCCTAGCGGGAGGATGGCACGGGGAGCTGTTTTTT.

This CDR3 is CASTLGGAGEKLFF. The CDR3 bases are TGTGCCAGCACCCTCGGGGGGGCAGGTGAAAAACTGTTTTTT. The genes are TRBV7-9 and TRBJ1-4; a possible D gene is TRBD1 (6 bases). The length of the CDR3 is 14 residues. The germline gives CDR1 SEHNR, CDR2 FQNEAQ (reference sequence). The V and J ends lost 7 bases and 7 bases respectively, with 16 bases between them.

The genes are TRBV11-3 and TRBJ2-1; 7 bases match TRBD1. Germline assignment: CDR1 SGHNT and CDR2 YENEEA. V shed 7 bases and J 8 bases; nucleotides not matched to a gene: 8. CDR3 size: 13 residues. The CDR3 DNA reads TGTGCCAGCACCCAAAGGGGGCGGCATGAGCAGTTCTTC. Translation: CASTQRGRHEQFF.

The chain links TRBV19 to TRBJ2-7; D remains ambiguous. Deletions cut 1 base from V and 6 bases from J, with 10 bases between. Germline-derived CDR1 and CDR2 are LNHDA and SQIVND (reference sequence). CDR3 length equals 13 residues. Written as DNA, the CDR3 is TGTGCCAGTAGTATAGGGTACCCAGGCGAGCAGTACTTC. Translating it yields CASSIGYPGEQYF. The full variable domain, in which reference TRBV19 and TRBJ2-7 provide the parts outside the CDR3, is DGGITQSPKYLFRKEGQNVTLSCEQNLNHDAMYWYRQDPGQGLRLIYYSQIVNDFQKGDIAEGYSVSREKKESFPLTVTSAQKNPTAFYLCASSIGYPGEQYFGPGTRLTVT.

The genes are TRBV5-4 and TRBJ1-5; unclear D gene. V shed 3 bases and J shed 0 bases, with 16 bases lying between them. CDR1 is SGHNT, CDR2 YYREEE, per germline (reference sequence). The CDR3 length is 17 residues. CDR3 protein: CASSSTPPGDSNQPQHF. The DNA for the CDR3 is TGTGCCAGCAGCTCGACCCCCCCTGGGGATAGCAATCAGCCCCAGCATTTT.